This is a list of T cell receptor beta chains from one sample in a study of shared clonotypes between healthy human individuals. Here immunoSEQ multiplex PCR was the method, and the copy in TCRdb shows in-frame clones only, minus some. The sample includes 2 million to 2.5 million clones, about 94% of them seen just once. The material sequenced was naive CD4+ T cells sorted from blood. These TCRs come from a man between 18 and 29 years old in good health. CDR3s include the opening cysteine and the closing phenylalanine or tryptophan. Each record gives: J gene, D gene, clone size, V gene, CDR3 protein, CDR3 DNA. A D gene is named only where the DNA matches it firmly. Clone sizes are given selectively: once, few, many, or a class where the clone is expanded.

J: TRBJ1-3
D: NA
size: NA
V: TRBV7-2
CDR3: CASSLVPIESSGNTIYF
DNA: TGTGCCAGCAGCTTAGTGCCTATAGAAAGCTCTGGAAACACCATATATTTT

J: TRBJ1-1
D: NA
size: NA
V: TRBV6-6
CDR3: CASSRDNTEAFF
DNA: TGTGCCAGCAGCAGGGACAACACTGAAGCTTTCTTT

J: TRBJ1-6
D: NA
size: NA
V: TRBV27
CDR3: CASRPGGGTLHF
DNA: TGTGCCAGCCGGCCAGGAGGAGGGACCCTCCACTTT

J: TRBJ1-6
D: TRBD1
size: NA
V: TRBV15
CDR3: CATSSRDRNSPLHF
DNA: TGTGCCACCAGCAGCCGGGACAGAAATTCACCCCTCCACTTT

J: TRBJ2-1
D: TRBD2
size: NA
V: TRBV18
CDR3: CASSLTILAGGPYNEQFF
DNA: TGTGCCAGCTCACTAACGATACTAGCGGGAGGGCCCTACAATGAGCAGTTCTTC

J: TRBJ2-3
D: NA
size: once
V: TRBV5-6
CDR3: CASSSKTRGRSDTQYF
DNA: TGTGCCAGCAGCTCCAAGACGAGAGGGCGGTCAGATACGCAGTATTTT

J: TRBJ1-6
D: NA
size: NA
V: TRBV18
CDR3: CASHERGVNSPLHF
DNA: TGTGCCAGCCACGAACGGGGTGTAAATTCACCCCTCCACTTT

J: TRBJ2-1
D: TRBD2
size: NA
V: TRBV4-3
CDR3: CASSTSGSSYNEQFF
DNA: TGCGCCAGCTCCACTAGCGGTAGCTCCTACAATGAGCAGTTCTTC

J: TRBJ1-1
D: NA
size: once
V: TRBV6-5
CDR3: CASARTEDTEAFF
DNA: TGTGCCAGCGCCAGAACTGAGGACACTGAAGCTTTCTTT

J: TRBJ2-1
D: NA
size: NA
V: TRBV10-1
CDR3: CASTPGTSTLFF
DNA: TGCGCCAGCACCCCGGGGACTTCGACTCTGTTCTTC

J: TRBJ1-3
D: NA
size: NA
V: TRBV19
CDR3: CATQGMRGSGNTIYF
DNA: TGTGCCACCCAGGGGATGCGGGGCTCTGGAAACACCATATATTTT

J: TRBJ1-5
D: NA
size: NA
V: TRBV6-7
CDR3: CASSYPHRGIWRNQPQHF
DNA: TGTGCCAGCAGTTACCCACATAGAGGAATCTGGCGCAATCAGCCCCAGCATTTT

J: TRBJ2-1
D: TRBD1
size: NA
V: TRBV11-2
CDR3: CASSPGQTPYNEQFF
DNA: TGTGCCAGCAGCCCGGGACAGACTCCCTACAATGAGCAGTTCTTC

J: TRBJ1-4
D: NA
size: NA
V: TRBV2
CDR3: CASRISPGGEKLFF
DNA: TGTGCCAGCAGGATTAGCCCGGGAGGTGAAAAACTGTTTTTT

J: TRBJ1-1
D: NA
size: NA
V: TRBV6-5
CDR3: CASSSGIEAFF
DNA: TGTGCCAGCAGCTCCGGGATAGAAGCTTTCTTT

J: TRBJ2-5
D: NA
size: NA
V: TRBV6-6
CDR3: CASTLEGAGTQYF
DNA: TGTGCCAGCACTCTCGAGGGCGCAGGCACCCAGTACTTC

J: TRBJ2-1
D: NA
size: NA
V: TRBV25-1
CDR3: CASTEATKQFF
DNA: TGTGCCAGCACGGAGGCCACCAAGCAGTTCTTC

J: TRBJ2-1
D: TRBD1
size: NA
V: TRBV7-9
CDR3: CASSQTGGTYNEQFF
DNA: TGTGCCAGCAGTCAGACAGGGGGCACCTACAATGAGCAGTTCTTC